One and the same sample provided the 21 T cell receptor beta chains below, sequenced in a study of cytomegalovirus exposure and HLA in healthy donors. The PCR used 60 Vbeta and 13 Jbeta primers. Here immunoSEQ multiplex PCR was the method, and the copy in TCRdb shows in-frame clones only, minus some. The sample has about 250,000 clones, about 75% seen once; the top ten hold around 2.3%. Source material: PBMCs. These receptors all stem from a female donor in good health and CMV-seronegative.

This clone occurred a few times. The chain has TRBV13 and TRBJ2-5; D may be TRBD2 (6 bases). Germline V lookup: CDR1 PRHDT, CDR2 FYEKMQ (reference sequence). Trimming took 0 bases from V and 5 from J, leaving 10 bases between them. This CDR3 region has 14 residues. The CDR3 reads CASSLGAGGETQYF. The CDR3 nucleotides are TGTGCCAGCAGCTTAGGGGCAGGAGGGGAGACCCAGTACTTC.

The V gene is TRBV11-2, the J gene TRBJ2-5; TRBD1 matches at 9 bases. Germline CDR1 SGHAT, CDR2 FQNNGV. The CDR3 has 17 amino acids. Unmatched junction bases numbered 10, after V lost 2 bases and J lost 3 bases. CDR3: CASSLMPTGGGKETQYF. The CDR3 DNA follows: TGTGCCAGCAGCTTAATGCCTACAGGGGGCGGAAAAGAGACCCAGTACTTC.

This clone was counted between two and nine times. The chain joins TRBV7-2 to TRBJ2-1; 14 bases are shared with TRBD2. J was trimmed by 15 bases and V by 4 bases; bases with no gene match: 8. Germline-derived CDR1 and CDR2 are SGHTA and FQGNSA. The CDR3 is 14 residues long. CDR3 bases: TGTGCCAGCAGCTACGGGACTAGCGGGAGTGAGGGGTTCTTC. Encoded protein: CASSYGTSGSEGFF. The variable domain in full, with the rest retrieved from reference TRBV7-2 and TRBJ2-1, is GAGVSQSPSNKVTEKGKDVELRCDPISGHTALYWYRQSLGQGLEFLIYFQGNSAPDKSGLPSDRFSAERTGGSVSTLTIQRTQQEDSAVYLCASSYGTSGSEGFFGPGTRLTVL.

The chain has TRBV6-6 and TRBJ1-5; 8 bases match TRBD1. The ends lost 6 bases at V and 1 base at J; junction bases unmatched: 8. The germline gives CDR1 MNHNY, CDR2 SVGAGI (reference sequence). The CDR3 has 16 residues. The CDR3 region is CASSRGQEGSNQPQHF. CDR3 nucleotide sequence: TGTGCCAGCAGCCGGGGACAGGAAGGCAGCAATCAGCCCCAGCATTTT.

This chain connects TRBV7-9 to TRBJ2-3, with TRBD1 matching over 8 bases. Trimming took 5 bases from V and 0 from J; bases not matched to a gene: 4. CDR1 is SEHNR and CDR2 is FQNEAQ in the germline V gene (reference sequence). The CDR3 has 15 amino acids. As DNA, the CDR3 is TGTGCCAGCAGCACAAGGACAGGGAGCACAGATACGCAGTATTTT. Its translation: CASSTRTGSTDTQYF.

This clone occurred a few times. This chain links TRBV19 with TRBJ2-2, with D tentatively TRBD1 (6 bases). The CDR3 consists of 13 residues. Trimming took off 3 bases at V and 7 bases at J, with 9 bases between the two ends. CDR1 and CDR2 (germline): LNHDA, SQIVND (reference sequence). Here the CDR3 reads CASSMYRDGELFF. The DNA for the CDR3 is TGTGCCAGTAGTATGTACAGGGACGGGGAGCTGTTTTTT. Using reference TRBV19 and TRBJ2-2 for the parts outside the CDR3, the full variable domain is DGGITQSPKYLFRKEGQNVTLSCEQNLNHDAMYWYRQDPGQGLRLIYYSQIVNDFQKGDIAEGYSVSREKKESFPLTVTSAQKNPTAFYLCASSMYRDGELFFGEGSRLTVL.

This clone came up once. The chain carries TRBV9 and TRBJ2-1; 7 nucleotides align to TRBD2. J gave up 9 bases and V 3 bases, and 15 bases lay outside the gene matches. Germline V gives CDR1 SGDLS, CDR2 YYNGEE. This CDR3 region has 16 residues. The CDR3 DNA reads TGTGCCAGCAGCGCGGGGGGACTATTGGTTACCGGTGAGCAGTTCTTC. It is translated as CASSAGGLLVTGEQFF. Variable domain in full (rest from reference TRBV9 and TRBJ2-1): DSGVTQTPKHLITATGQRVTLRCSPRSGDLSVYWYQQSLDQGLQFLIQYYNGEERAKGNILERFSAQQFPDLHSELNLSSLELGDSALYFCASSAGGLLVTGEQFFGPGTRLTVL.

The count of this clone is one. The chain has TRBV7-9 and TRBJ2-3, with TRBD2 matching over 9 bases. The junction had 5 bases not matched to a gene; V was cut back by 3 bases and J by 4 bases. CDR1 is SEHNR, CDR2 FQNEAQ, per germline (reference sequence). CDR3 length equals 15 residues. CDR3 in amino acids: CASSFLAGKSDTQYF. CDR3 DNA: TGTGCCAGCAGCTTTCTAGCGGGAAAGTCAGATACGCAGTATTTT.

The chain is built from TRBV27 and TRBJ1-1, with D hard to call. Germline CDR1 is MNHEY and CDR2 is SMNVEV (reference sequence). This CDR3 is 18 amino acids long. V was shortened by 5 bases and J by 0 bases, with 22 bases between the two germline ends. CDR3 DNA: TGTGCCAGCAGTCCGGTAAGTGGGCCCGGCTTCATGAACACTGAAGCTTTCTTT. Translating gives CASSPVSGPGFMNTEAFF.

J is TRBJ2-5 and V is TRBV25-1, with 7 positions matching TRBD1. The CDR3 is made up of 17 amino acids. Unmatched junction bases numbered 15, after V lost 3 bases and J lost 5 bases. Germline values: CDR1 MGHDK, CDR2 SYGVNS. The CDR3 spells CASSDRLTDRRGETQYF. The CDR3 DNA follows: TGTGCCAGCAGTGATCGCCTAACGGACAGGCGAGGGGAGACCCAGTACTTC.

The rearrangement joins TRBV7-9 to TRBJ2-7; D might be TRBD1 (5 bases). V lost 4 bases to trimming and J lost 1 base, with 11 bases between them. In germline, CDR1 is SEHNR, CDR2 FQNEAQ (reference sequence). This CDR3 region has 14 residues. CDR3 nucleotide sequence: TGTGCCAGCAGCTCCGCAGGGTCATCCTACGAGCAGTACTTC. Translating it yields CASSSAGSSYEQYF.

V usage is TRBV9 and J usage is TRBJ2-3, with D perhaps TRBD1 (5 bases). The germline CDR1 and CDR2 sequences are SGDLS and YYNGEE. V dropped 4 bases and J dropped 5 bases, with 8 bases sitting between them. CDR3 size: 12 residues. CDR3 DNA sequence: TGTGCCAGCAGCTATAGGGGAGATACGCAGTATTTT. Translating gives CASSYRGDTQYF.

V gene TRBV7-9 combines with J gene TRBJ1-3; D is perhaps TRBD1 (5 bases). CDR1 is SEHNR and CDR2 is FQNEAQ in the germline V gene (reference sequence). The V gene lost 1 base and the J gene lost 2 bases, with 9 bases spanning the gap. The CDR3 totals 15 residues. The CDR3 sequence is CASSLEGRAGNTIYF. The CDR3 nucleotides read TGTGCCAGCAGCTTAGAGGGCAGGGCTGGAAACACCATATATTTT.

The chain is built from TRBV27 and TRBJ2-6; 7 positions match TRBD1. Germline values: CDR1 MNHEY, CDR2 SMNVEV (reference sequence). The CDR3 is 18 amino acids. V was pared by 5 bases and J by 4 bases, with 14 bases of the junction left unmatched. CDR3 sequence (DNA): TGTGCCAGCAGTATCCGGACAGGCACCGGAAGAGGGGCCAACGTCCTGACTTTC. It specifies CASSIRTGTGRGANVLTF. The full variable domain, rest sourced from reference TRBV27 and TRBJ2-6, is EAQVTQNPRYLITVTGKKLTVTCSQNMNHEYMSWYRQDPGLGLRQIYYSMNVEVTDKGDVPEGYKVSRKEKRNFPLILESPSPNQTSLYFCASSIRTGTGRGANVLTFGAGSRLTVL.

This clone was counted a single time. The rearrangement links TRBV27 to TRBJ2-3; 8 bases are shared with TRBD2. The CDR3 has 16 amino acids. CDR1 and CDR2 (germline): MNHEY, SMNVEV (reference sequence). Trimming cost V 2 bases and J 2 bases; bases outside gene matches: 6. The CDR3 is CASSLNSGTPTDTQYF. Written as DNA, the CDR3 is TGTGCCAGCAGTTTAAATAGCGGGACACCCACAGATACGCAGTATTTT.

The genes are TRBV10-3 and TRBJ2-7; TRBD2 aligns across 10 bases. CDR1 is ENHRY, CDR2 SYGVKD, per germline. J gave up 0 bases and V 3 bases, and 2 bases lay outside the gene matches. The length of the CDR3 is 15 residues. This CDR3 reads CAISEGLAVSYEQYF. The DNA of the CDR3 is TGTGCCATCAGTGAAGGACTAGCGGTCTCCTACGAGCAGTACTTC.

This clone was observed a handful of times. The V and J genes are TRBV7-3 and TRBJ2-7; D is unresolved. Per germline, CDR1 SGHTA and CDR2 FQGTGA. Trimming cost V 2 bases and J 3 bases, with 8 bases left between them. The CDR3 extends over 13 amino acids. CDR3 amino acids: CASSLLSGYEQYF. The CDR3 DNA reads TGTGCCAGCAGCTTACTTTCCGGCTACGAGCAGTACTTC.

This clone was counted a few times. The J gene is TRBJ2-7, the V gene TRBV5-5, with TRBD2 as a possible D gene (7 bases). CDR3 length: 15 residues. Germline V gene lookup returns CDR1 SGHKS and CDR2 YYEKEE (reference sequence). V dropped 3 bases and J dropped 3 bases, with 16 bases sitting between them. CDR3 protein: CASSSEGDYDYEQYF. The DNA of the CDR3 is TGTGCCAGCAGCTCGGAGGGGGACTACGACTACGAGCAGTACTTC.

This chain connects TRBV9 to TRBJ2-6, with a tentative D call TRBD1 (8 bases). CDR3 length: 19 residues. Trimming shortened V by 4 bases and J by 0 bases, and 20 bases separated the two germline ends. From germline, CDR1 is SGDLS and CDR2 YYNGEE. The CDR3 nucleotides are TGTGCCAGCAGCCAAAAGGGGGGGACAGGAGACTCTGGGGCCAACGTCCTGACTTTC. It translates to CASSQKGGTGDSGANVLTF.

This clone was found a few times. The rearrangement joins TRBV15 to TRBJ2-7, with 7 nucleotides matching TRBD1. There are 15 residues in the CDR3. The trim removed 5 bases at V and 4 bases at J, leaving 11 bases unmatched. Germline V gives CDR1 LNHNV, CDR2 YYDKDF (reference sequence). The CDR3 DNA follows: TGTGCCACCAGCCGCGCTGTGACAGGGTGGTACGAGCAGTACTTC. This codes for CATSRAVTGWYEQYF.

V usage is TRBV29-1 and J usage is TRBJ1-2; tentatively, D is TRBD1 (5 bases). The CDR3 is made up of 14 amino acids. In germline, CDR1 is SQVTM, CDR2 ANQGSEA. Trimming cost V 4 bases and J 6 bases, with 18 bases left between them. The CDR3 sequence: CSVGDRRAWNGYTF. Here the CDR3 DNA reads TGCAGCGTTGGTGATCGCAGGGCTTGGAATGGCTACACCTTC.